These 10 T cell receptor beta chains were sequenced from one sample in a study of T cells in Graves' hyperthyroidism and ophthalmopathy. The investigators amplified TCR beta CDR3 regions from RNA transcripts. The HTBI set primed first-round TCR CDR3 RT-PCR. TCRdb processed the multiplex PCR reads anew with MiXCR; each CDR3 protein has one entry. The sample has fewer than 650,000 distinct CDR3 sequences; about 15% are singletons. The specimen was blood. The receptors derive from a woman aged 25-40 years with Graves' hyperthyroidism that later progressed to Graves' ophthalmopathy.

The chain combines TRBV27 with TRBJ1-2; the D is unclear. The V end lost 7 bases, the J end lost 7 bases, and 16 bases lay between the germline ends. The CDR3 sequence is 13 residues long. Germline V gives CDR1 MNHEY, CDR2 SMNVEV (reference sequence). The CDR3 DNA is TGTGCCAGCACTTTGGACGGGAGAGGTGGCTACACCTTC. Its translation is CASTLDGRGGYTF.

The gene calls are TRBV18 and TRBJ2-7; D might be TRBD2 (6 bases). CDR3 size: 14 residues. V lost 6 bases and J lost 4, with 16 bases in between. From germline, CDR1 is KGHSH and CDR2 LQKENI. Here the CDR3 DNA reads TGTGCCAGCTCCTCGGGAGTGCGCCGGTACGAGCAGTACTTC. It is translated as CASSSGVRRYEQYF. The full variable domain, rest sourced from reference TRBV18 and TRBJ2-7, is NAGVMQNPRHLVRRRGQEARLRCSPMKGHSHVYWYRQLPEEGLKFMVYLQKENIIDESGMPKERFSAEFPKEGPSILRIQQVVRGDSAAYFCASSSGVRRYEQYFGPGTRLTVT.

This clonotype was recorded many times. The chain joins TRBV18 to TRBJ1-2, with 7 nucleotides matching TRBD1. The trim removed 6 bases at V and 4 bases at J, leaving 5 bases unmatched. The CDR3 runs 13 residues. The V gene's germline CDR1 is KGHSH and CDR2 LQKENI. CDR3 amino acids: CASSQTGPYGYTF. In nucleotides, the CDR3 is TGTGCCAGCTCGCAGACAGGGCCCTATGGCTACACCTTC.

This clonotype was seen at least ten times. Here the CDR3 reads CASSLDAAGEQYF. Written as DNA, the CDR3 is TGCGCCAGCAGCTTGGATGCGGCGGGCGAGCAGTACTTC. V usage is TRBV5-1 and J usage is TRBJ2-7, with a weak D call TRBD2 (5 bases). From germline, CDR1 is SGHRS and CDR2 YFSETQ. This CDR3 is built from 13 residues. V was shortened by 0 bases and J by 6 bases, with 10 bases between the two germline ends.

The table lists this clonotype with a few counts. The V and J genes are TRBV7-2 and TRBJ2-3; 8 bases match TRBD1. Germline CDR1 SGHTA, CDR2 FQGNSA. The CDR3 loop spans 13 amino acids. V gave up 6 bases and J gave up 14 bases; unmatched junction bases: 13. As DNA, the CDR3 is TGTGCCAGCAGACTAGAACTCGGGACAGGACCGTATTTT. Translating gives CASRLELGTGPYF.

The J gene is TRBJ1-4, the V gene TRBV7-9, with a weak D call TRBD1 (6 bases). Trimming removed 7 bases at V and 7 bases at J, with 10 bases between. CDR1 and CDR2 from the germline V gene are SEHNR and FQNEAQ (reference sequence). This CDR3 contains 12 residues. The CDR3 DNA is TGTGCCAGCACACAGGGCTCTGAAAAACTGTTTTTT. Protein: CASTQGSEKLFF.

The sample holds many counts of this clonotype. The chain uses TRBV10-3 and TRBJ2-7; 7 bases align to TRBD1. With 7 bases clipped from V and 0 bases from J, the junction kept 6 bases outside the gene matches. The CDR3 is 14 residues long. The germline CDR1 and CDR2 sequences are ENHRY and SYGVKD. This CDR3 is CAITWDRSSYEQYF. CDR3 sequence (DNA): TGTGCCATCACTTGGGACAGAAGCTCCTACGAGCAGTACTTC.

In its sample, this clonotype was seen many times. The gene calls are TRBV10-3 and TRBJ2-5, with TRBD1 identical over 9 bases. The ends lost 5 bases at V and 4 bases at J; junction bases unmatched: 14. Germline loops: CDR1 ENHRY, CDR2 SYGVKD. The CDR3 length is 17 residues. CDR3 DNA sequence: TGTGCCATCAGTATCGGGGGACAGGGCGCCGCCGGAGAGACCCAGTACTTC. This translates into CAISIGGQGAAGETQYF.

CDR3 bases: TGTGCCTTCGAAGGGGCGGGAGGAGCGAATGAAAAACTGTTTTTT. As protein: CAFEGAGGANEKLFF. V and J are TRBV30 and TRBJ1-4; possibly TRBD1 for D (5 bases). Germline loops: CDR1 GTSNPN, CDR2 SVGIG (reference sequence). V shed 7 bases and J shed 5 bases, with 20 bases lying between them. This CDR3 is built from 15 residues.

A few counts support this clonotype. The rearrangement uses TRBV24-1 and TRBJ2-6, with D uncertain. Germline CDR1 and CDR2: KGHDR and SFDVKD. V was clipped by 2 bases and J by 5 bases, with 3 bases between them. The CDR3 covers 13 residues. CDR3 sequence: CATSDSWANVLTF. The CDR3 DNA reads TGTGCCACCAGTGATTCGTGGGCCAACGTCCTGACTTTC.